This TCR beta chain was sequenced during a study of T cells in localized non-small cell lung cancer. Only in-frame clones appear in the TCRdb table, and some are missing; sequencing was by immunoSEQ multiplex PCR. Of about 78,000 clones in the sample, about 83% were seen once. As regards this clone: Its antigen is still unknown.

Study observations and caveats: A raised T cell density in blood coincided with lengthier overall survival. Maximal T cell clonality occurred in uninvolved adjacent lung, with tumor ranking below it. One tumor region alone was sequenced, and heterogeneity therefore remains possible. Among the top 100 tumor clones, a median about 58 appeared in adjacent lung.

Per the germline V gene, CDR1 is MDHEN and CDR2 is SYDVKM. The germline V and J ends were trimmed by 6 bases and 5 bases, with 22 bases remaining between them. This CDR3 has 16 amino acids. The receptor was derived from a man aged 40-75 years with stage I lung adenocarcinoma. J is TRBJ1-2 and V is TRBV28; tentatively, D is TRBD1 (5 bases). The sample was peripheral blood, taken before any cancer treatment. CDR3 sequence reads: CASSPLGVNGKYGYTF. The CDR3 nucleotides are TGTGCCAGCAGCCCATTGGGGGTCAATGGAAAGTATGGCTACACCTTC.